The 2 T cell receptor beta chains given below trace back to one sample, sequenced in a study. Tregs were sorted as CD4+CD25+CD127-/low cells. TCRdb reanalysed the 5' RACE reads using MiXCR and keeps one entry per CDR3 protein. The data hold a few thousand distinct CDR3 sequences, with about 69% observed a single time. Material for sequencing was Tregs sorted from blood. These receptors all come from a female donor with breast cancer.

V gene TRBV12-3 or TRBV12-4 combines with J gene TRBJ1-1; D gene ambiguous. With 1 base removed from V and 7 bases from J, the gap between germline ends came to 10 bases. The CDR3 is made up of 13 amino acids. The CDR3 coding sequence is TGTGCCAGCAGTTTAGGGGAGGTATATGAAGCTTTCTTT. It yields the protein CASSLGEVYEAFF.

This clonotype was counted a few times. V and J are TRBV7-6 and TRBJ2-7; TRBD1 aligns across 12 bases. CDR1 SGHVS and CDR2 FNYEAQ come from the germline V gene. This CDR3 region has 18 residues. V trimming: 4 bases; J trimming: 6 bases; junction bases outside the gene matches: 16. In DNA form, the CDR3 reads TGTGCCAGCAGCTCGACCGGGACAGGGGGCTCTGCGTCATTCGAGCAGTACTTC. Translated: CASSSTGTGGSASFEQYF.